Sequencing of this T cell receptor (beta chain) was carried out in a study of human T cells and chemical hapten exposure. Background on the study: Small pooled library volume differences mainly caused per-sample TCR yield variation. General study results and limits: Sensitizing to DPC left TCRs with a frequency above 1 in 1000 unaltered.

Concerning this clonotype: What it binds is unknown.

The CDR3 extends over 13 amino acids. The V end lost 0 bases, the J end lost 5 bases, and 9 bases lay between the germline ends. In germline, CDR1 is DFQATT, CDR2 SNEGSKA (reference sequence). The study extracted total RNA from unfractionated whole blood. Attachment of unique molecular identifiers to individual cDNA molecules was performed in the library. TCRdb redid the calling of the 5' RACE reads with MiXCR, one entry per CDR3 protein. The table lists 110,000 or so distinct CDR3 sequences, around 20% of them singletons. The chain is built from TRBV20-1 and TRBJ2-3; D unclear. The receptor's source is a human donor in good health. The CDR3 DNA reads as TGCAGTGCTAGAGAAGGGTTAGAAGATACGCAGTATTTT. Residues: CSAREGLEDTQYF.